This is a list of T cell receptor beta chains from one sample in a study of prognosis after radiotherapy for stage I lung cancer. TCRdb re-analysed the multiplex PCR reads in MiXCR, keeping a single row per CDR3 protein. The sample consists of tens of thousands of distinct CDR3 sequences, 40% to 55% of them appearing once. The starting material was PBMCs, obtained before or after stereotactic body radiation therapy (not recorded which). These receptor sequences come from a donor aged 50 or older with non-small cell lung cancer. CDR3s include the opening cysteine and the closing phenylalanine or tryptophan. The D gene is left open where the match is weak. Expanded clones get a size class; other rows say once, few or many, or leave the size out.

medium-sized,TRBJ2-7,NA,TRBV6-5,CASSYSGTPTYEQYF,TGTGCCAGCAGTTACAGCGGGACACCCACCTACGAGCAGTACTTC
many,TRBJ2-2,NA,TRBV7-9,CASSSPDWGTGELFF,TGTGCCAGCAGCTCTCCAGATTGGGGAACCGGGGAGCTGTTTTTT
many,TRBJ2-1,NA,TRBV5-5,CASSLASTGSEQFF,TGTGCCAGCAGCTTGGCTAGCACAGGGTCTGAGCAGTTCTTC
NA,TRBJ2-1,NA,TRBV7-3,CAGSLGSSNNEQFF,TGTGCCGGCAGCTTAGGCTCATCTAACAATGAGCAGTTCTTC
NA,TRBJ2-2,TRBD2,TRBV7-6,CASSLSGRNAGELFF,TGTGCCAGCAGCTTATCCGGGAGGAACGCCGGGGAGCTGTTTTTC
NA,TRBJ2-1,NA,TRBV7-8,CASSAGSSQFF,TGTGCCAGCAGCGCGGGGTCAAGTCAGTTCTTC
many,TRBJ2-1,TRBD2,TRBV29-1,CSSREGSGGPYNEQFF,TGCAGCTCCCGGGAGGGATCGGGAGGGCCCTACAATGAGCAGTTCTTC
many,TRBJ2-4,NA,TRBV12-3/TRBV12-4,CASSTEVENIQYF,TGTGCCAGCAGTACCGAAGTGGAAAACATTCAGTACTTC
NA,TRBJ2-7,TRBD2,TRBV7-9,CASSLNLREVSYEQYF,TGTGCCAGCAGCTTAAATTTGCGGGAGGTCTCCTACGAGCAGTACTTC
many,TRBJ1-5,NA,TRBV4-2,CASSQVVGGGDNQPQHF,TGTGCCAGCAGCCAAGTTGTCGGGGGCGGAGACAATCAGCCCCAGCATTTT
NA,TRBJ1-1,NA,TRBV19,CASSIDASRLVTEALF,TGTGCCAGTAGTATAGATGCCTCGAGGTTGGTCACTGAAGCTTTATTT
many,TRBJ2-1,NA,TRBV12-3/TRBV12-4,CASTQEQFF,TGTGCCAGCACCCAGGAGCAGTTCTTC
many,TRBJ1-1,NA,TRBV19,CASSMREGNTEAFF,TGTGCCAGTAGTATGAGGGAAGGCAACACTGAAGCTTTCTTT
NA,TRBJ2-4,NA,TRBV19,CASSRQWTLWNIQYF,TGTGCCAGTAGTAGACAGTGGACTCTCTGGAACATTCAGTACTTC
NA,TRBJ2-3,NA,TRBV28,CASAFTSCTDTQYF,TGTGCCAGCGCATTTACTAGCTGCACAGATACGCAGTATTTC
many,TRBJ2-5,NA,TRBV24-1,CATSDLGGGPETQYF,TGTGCCACCAGTGATTTGGGTGGGGGTCCAGAGACCCAGTACTTC